A single sample gave rise to the 17 T cell receptor beta chains below, sequenced in a study of blood T cell repertoires in COVID-19. TCRdb's copy holds only in-frame clones and misses some; the assay was immunoSEQ multiplex PCR. The sample has around 99,000 clones, about 91% seen once; the top ten hold roughly 6.6%. Sequencing was carried out using peripheral blood. The receptors were sampled from a man aged 50-60 years with active or convalescent COVID-19.

This chain uses TRBV29-1 with TRBJ1-2, with TRBD1 identical over 8 bases. Per the germline V gene, CDR1 is SQVTM and CDR2 is ANQGSEA. This CDR3 contains 14 residues. V shed 8 bases, J shed 4 bases, and the junction held 12 bases outside the gene matches. DNA of the CDR3: TGCAGCTTCTCGGGGACAGGAGTTGCCTATGGCTACACCTTC. The encoded protein is CSFSGTGVAYGYTF. Drawing the rest from reference TRBV29-1 and TRBJ1-2, the complete variable domain is SAVISQKPSRDICQRGTSLTIQCQVDSQVTMMFWYRQQPGQSLTLIATANQGSEATYESGFVIDKFPISRPNLTFSTLTVSNMSPEDSSIYLCSFSGTGVAYGYTFGSGTRLTVV.

This chain connects TRBV29-1 to TRBJ1-1; D is undetermined. Between the trimmed V and J ends, which lost 3 bases and 0 bases, there was a span of 11 bases. This CDR3 is 14 amino acids long. Germline V gene lookup returns CDR1 SQVTM and CDR2 ANQGSEA. The CDR3 DNA follows: TGCAGCGTTGATGTGGCGGGAATGAACACTGAAGCTTTCTTT. Translating gives CSVDVAGMNTEAFF.

The chain is built from TRBV27 and TRBJ1-1; no definite D call. Germline CDR1 MNHEY, CDR2 SMNVEV (reference sequence). The V and J ends lost 2 bases and 4 bases respectively, with 11 bases between them. The CDR3 has 14 residues. CDR3 region: CASSLKERTTEAFF. The CDR3 region has the DNA TGTGCCAGCAGTTTAAAGGAGCGTACCACTGAAGCTTTCTTT.

This sequence joins TRBV2 and TRBJ2-7, with 9 bases identical to TRBD1. CDR3 length: 13 amino acids. CDR1 is SNHLY and CDR2 is FYNNEI in the germline V gene. V shed 11 bases and J 6 bases; nucleotides not matched to a gene: 11. CDR3 protein: CASKMGQGGEQYF. The CDR3 DNA reads as TGTGCCTCCAAGATGGGACAGGGTGGCGAGCAGTACTTC.

The chain employs TRBV24-1 and TRBJ1-4; D not certain. CDR1 is KGHDR and CDR2 is SFDVKD in the germline V gene. The CDR3 consists of 12 residues. Trimming left V 5 bases short and J 8 bases short, with 8 bases between. The CDR3: CATSGSGEKLFF. CDR3 nucleotides: TGTGCCACCAGTGGTTCAGGAGAAAAACTGTTTTTT.

V and J are TRBV30 and TRBJ1-1; D gene ambiguous. Germline V CDR1 and CDR2: GTSNPN, SVGIG (reference sequence). The CDR3 has 13 residues. The V end was cut by 8 bases, the J end by 1 base, with 14 bases between. The CDR3 DNA reads TGTGCCGGAAGACAAGGCCAGAACACTGAAGCTTTCTTT. This codes for CAGRQGQNTEAFF.

The rearrangement joins TRBV6-5 to TRBJ2-3; 10 positions agree with TRBD2. The CDR3 runs 16 residues. V lost 0 bases, J lost 4 bases, and 4 bases stayed unmatched. Germline-derived CDR1 and CDR2 are MNHEY and SVGAGI. The CDR3 reads CASSYSPSGSADTQYF. CDR3 in DNA: TGTGCCAGCAGTTACTCGCCTAGCGGGAGCGCAGATACGCAGTATTTT.

Concerning this clone: The sample contains more than one DNA sequence encoding this CDR3. The CDR3 sequence is CAISGDRGNTEAFF. CDR3 bases: TGTGCCATCAGTGGGGACAGGGGAAACACTGAAGCTTTCTTT. The V call is TRBV10-3, the J call TRBJ1-1, with 10 bases identical to TRBD1. The trim removed 4 bases at V and 2 bases at J, leaving 1 base unmatched. Germline V gene data show CDR1 as ENHRY and CDR2 as SYGVKD. The CDR3 is made up of 14 amino acids.

J is TRBJ2-3 and V is TRBV19; 7 nucleotides line up with TRBD2. V was pared by 1 base and J by 2 bases, with 3 bases of the junction left unmatched. CDR3 length equals 15 residues. The germline V gene encodes CDR1 LNHDA and CDR2 SQIVND (reference sequence). The CDR3 DNA reads as TGTGCCAGTAGTATAGGGGCGGGAGACACAGATACGCAGTATTTT. It specifies CASSIGAGDTDTQYF.

This sequence joins TRBV2 and TRBJ1-2; 8 nucleotides line up with TRBD1. V dropped 4 bases and J dropped 4; count of bases not matched to a gene: 2. CDR1 and CDR2 (germline): SNHLY, FYNNEI. The CDR3 sequence is 13 residues long. CDR3 in amino acids: CASSGGQVYGYTF. In DNA form, the CDR3 reads TGTGCCAGCAGTGGGGGACAGGTCTATGGCTACACCTTC.

This chain links TRBV5-8 with TRBJ2-7; D might be TRBD2 (5 bases). Germline lookup yields CDR1 SGHTS and CDR2 YDEGEE. The V end was cut by 3 bases, the J end by 4 bases, with 17 bases between. This CDR3 is 15 amino acids long. The CDR3 spells CASSSPGLLAYEQYF. The CDR3, as DNA: TGTGCCAGCAGCTCACCGGGGTTATTAGCGTACGAGCAGTACTTC. The full variable domain, rest sourced from reference TRBV5-8 and TRBJ2-7, is EAGVTQSPTHLIKTRGQQATLRCSPISGHTSVYWYQQALGLGLQFLLWYDEGEERNRGNFPPRFSGRQFPNYSSELNVNALELEDSALYLCASSSPGLLAYEQYFGPGTRLTVT.

V is TRBV7-2 and J is TRBJ2-1; 9 nucleotides align to TRBD2. The V gene end was trimmed by 5 bases and the J gene end by 2 bases; junction bases not matched to a gene: 4. CDR1 SGHTA and CDR2 FQGNSA come from the germline V gene. The CDR3 length is 15 residues. The CDR3 reads CASSTSSGTYNEQFF. The DNA for the CDR3 is TGTGCCAGCAGCACCTCTAGCGGGACCTACAATGAGCAGTTCTTC.

The rearrangement uses TRBV5-1 and TRBJ2-3; 8 bases line up with TRBD2. Trimming removed 0 bases from V and 7 bases from J; junction bases left unmatched: 7. CDR1 is SGHRS and CDR2 is YFSETQ in the germline V gene. The CDR3 is 15 amino acids. The CDR3 nucleotides are TGCGCCAGCAGCTTGGTTAGCGGGACCCCCCATACGCAGTATTTT. As protein: CASSLVSGTPHTQYF.

The chain uses TRBV15 and TRBJ2-1, with D possibly being TRBD1 (6 bases). The CDR3 covers 14 residues. Germline-derived CDR1 and CDR2 are LNHNV and YYDKDF (reference sequence). V dropped 8 bases and J dropped 2 bases, with 13 bases sitting between them. The CDR3 is CATAGVGTYNEQFF. The CDR3 bases are TGTGCCACCGCAGGGGTTGGCACCTACAATGAGCAGTTCTTC. The full variable domain, rest sourced from reference TRBV15 and TRBJ2-1, is DAMVIQNPRYQVTQFGKPVTLSCSQTLNHNVMYWYQQKSSQAPKLLFHYYDKDFNNEADTPDNFQSRRPNTSFCFLDIRSPGLGDTAMYLCATAGVGTYNEQFFGPGTRLTVL.

The V and J genes are TRBV6-2 or TRBV6-3 and TRBJ1-3, with unresolved D. Trimming took 0 bases from V and 8 from J, leaving 5 bases between them. The V gene's germline CDR1 is MNHEY and CDR2 SVGEGT. This CDR3 is 12 amino acids long. The CDR3 loop is CASSYSGDTIYF. CDR3 DNA: TGTGCCAGCAGTTACTCCGGAGACACCATATATTTT.

This sequence joins TRBV5-6 and TRBJ1-5; D might be TRBD1 (5 bases). V lost 4 bases and J 3 bases, leaving 8 bases between the germline ends. Per the germline V gene, CDR1 is SGHDT and CDR2 is YYEEEE. The CDR3 loop spans 13 amino acids. The CDR3 DNA reads TGTGCCAGCAGCCAGACAGTCAATCAGCCCCAGCATTTT. Protein: CASSQTVNQPQHF.

CDR3 nucleotide sequence: TGTGCCAGCAGCCCCTCCGGGACACCCTTTAGGAATGAGCAGTTCTTC. This translates into CASSPSGTPFRNEQFF. The chain employs TRBV7-2 and TRBJ2-1; D is possibly TRBD1 (6 bases). The CDR3 has 16 residues. Deletions cut 5 bases from V and 7 bases from J, with 21 bases between. Germline V gene lookup returns CDR1 SGHTA and CDR2 FQGNSA.